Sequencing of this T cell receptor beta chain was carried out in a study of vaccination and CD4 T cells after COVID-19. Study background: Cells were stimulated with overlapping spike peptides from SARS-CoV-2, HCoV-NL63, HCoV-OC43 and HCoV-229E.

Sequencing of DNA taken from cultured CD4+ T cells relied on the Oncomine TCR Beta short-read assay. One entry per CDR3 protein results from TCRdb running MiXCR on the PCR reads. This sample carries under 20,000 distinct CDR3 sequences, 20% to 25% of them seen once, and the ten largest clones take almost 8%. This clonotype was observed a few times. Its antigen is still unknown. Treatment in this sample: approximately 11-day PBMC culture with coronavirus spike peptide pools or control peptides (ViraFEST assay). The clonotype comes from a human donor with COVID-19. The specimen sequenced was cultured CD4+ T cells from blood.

The CDR3: CASSDPGGANYEQYF. CDR3 bases: TGTGCCAGCAGTGACCCAGGGGGGGCTAACTACGAGCAGTACTTC. The J gene is TRBJ2-7, the V gene TRBV6-1; the D gene could be TRBD1 or TRBD2 (7 bases each). Per the germline V gene, CDR1 is MNHNS and CDR2 is SASEGT. The CDR3 covers 15 residues. V was cut by 3 bases and J by 3 bases, with 15 bases left in between.